A single sample gave rise to the 3 T cell receptor beta chains below, sequenced in a study of vaccination and CD4 T cells after COVID-19. The Oncomine TCR Beta short-read assay sequenced DNA from cultured CD4+ T cells. Using its own MiXCR run on the PCR reads, TCRdb lists one record per CDR3 protein. The sample yields 10,000 to 15,000 distinct CDR3 sequences, approximately 32% seen once. No antigen has been identified for these receptors. Treatment specified: roughly 10-day PBMC culture with coronavirus spike peptide pools or control peptides (ViraFEST assay). The sample here was CD4+ T cells from blood, cultured in vitro, taken before SARS-CoV-2 vaccination. The receptor source for this set is a human donor who received a COVID-19 vaccine.

The chain recombines TRBV30 with TRBJ1-3; D gene uncertain. The germline V gene has CDR1 GTSNPN and CDR2 SVGIG (reference sequence). This CDR3 contains 16 residues. V gave up 0 bases and J gave up 0 bases, with 12 bases separating them. The CDR3 region has the DNA TGTGCCTGGAGTGTACCCCTACAGAGCTCTGGAAACACCATATATTTT. Its translation is CAWSVPLQSSGNTIYF.

The gene calls are TRBV6-5 and TRBJ1-4, with a possible D match to TRBD1 (5 bases). The CDR3 sequence is 15 residues long. V lost 1 base, J lost 8 bases, and 14 bases lay in between. The germline V gene has CDR1 MNHEY and CDR2 SVGAGI. As DNA, the CDR3 is TGTGCCAGCAGTTACTACCGGGGCCGAAAGGAAAAACTGTTTTTT. This codes for CASSYYRGRKEKLFF.

Only a few counts were recorded for this clonotype. The rearrangement joins TRBV5-1 to TRBJ2-7, with 8 bases identical to TRBD2. V gave up 7 bases and J gave up 3 bases; unmatched junction bases: 9. The CDR3 runs to 14 residues. The V gene's germline CDR1 is SGHRS and CDR2 YFSETQ. CDR3 sequence (DNA): TGCGCCAGCCGAGCGGGGGCCACGGACTACGAGCAGTACTTC. As protein: CASRAGATDYEQYF.